The present T cell receptor beta chain was sequenced within a study of blood T cell repertoires in COVID-19. Clones were sequenced by immunoSEQ multiplex PCR, and TCRdb holds only the in-frame ones, with some missing. Here the sample spans more than 350,000 clones, approximately 89% being singletons. Germline V CDR1 and CDR2: SGHTA, FQGTGA. The germline V and J ends were trimmed by 2 bases and 8 bases, with 12 bases remaining between them. The CDR3 has 13 residues. Sequenced material: peripheral blood. This chain joins TRBV7-3 and TRBJ1-2; D gene unclear. The sequence derives from a young woman with COVID-19, enrolled during active disease. This chain's CDR3 is CASSLEGSEGYTF. Here the CDR3 DNA reads TGTGCCAGCAGCTTAGAGGGAAGTGAAGGCTACACCTTC.